This TCR beta chain was identified in a study of regulatory T cells in long-lasting Graves disease. Study context: Newly diagnosed Graves' patients had taken antithyroid drugs under 3 months.

The germline gives CDR1 GTSNPN, CDR2 SVGIG (reference sequence). V was clipped by 2 bases and J by 7 bases, with 15 bases between them. The CDR3 extends over 14 amino acids. Combining iRepertoire HTBI primers with Arm-PCR of CDR3 regions, the authors built TCR beta libraries. MiXCR, run by TCRdb on the multiplex PCR reads, gives a single entry per CDR3 protein. The repertoire includes about 210,000 distinct CDR3 sequences, around a fifth of them detected once, and 10% to 15% sits in the top ten. As to time point: newly diagnosed GD, antithyroid drugs for less than 3 months. Following extraction of RNA from PBMCs, that RNA was used to make the TCR library. The sample was also linked to a second study, of T cells in Graves' hyperthyroidism and ophthalmopathy. That study reports: The HTBI primer set was used in a first-round RT-PCR of the TCR CDR3.

The sample here was peripheral blood mononuclear cells (PBMCs), taken at new diagnosis, from a patient treated with antithyroid drugs. The TCR originated in a woman aged 25 to 39 with Graves disease. The chain employs TRBV30 and TRBJ1-3, with D tentatively TRBD1 (5 bases). CDR3: CAWSRGGMGNTIYF. In DNA, the CDR3 is TGTGCCTGGAGTCGGGGGGGAATGGGGAACACCATATATTTT.